These T cell receptor beta chains were read from a single sample in a study of blood T cell repertoires in COVID-19. Libraries were prepared by immunoSEQ multiplex PCR; TCRdb keeps only in-frame clonotypes and omits some of them. The data hold about 180,000 clones, with around 80% observed a single time. Sequencing was done on a sample of PBMCs or T cells enriched from blood (not recorded which). All receptors come from a man aged 55 to 69 who had been exposed to COVID-19. Each CDR3 is given with its conserved first and last residue. D genes are given only for firm matches. Clone size appears in some rows only: once, few, many, or a class for an expanded clone.

>TRBD1|-|TRBJ1-2|TRBV2
TGTGTCAGCAGTTCGGGACAGGGGTTGTCTGGCTACACCTTC
CVSSSGQGLSGYTF
>TRBD1|once|TRBJ1-2|TRBV29-1
TGCAGCGTTGAAGGAATCAGGGGACAGGGGGACTATGGCTACACCTTC
CSVEGIRGQGDYGYTF
>-|-|TRBJ2-2|TRBV18
TGTGCCAGCTCACCCCGCCACCCGGACACCGGGGAGCTGTTTTTT
CASSPRHPDTGELFF
>-|-|TRBJ2-3|TRBV5-6
TGTGCCAGCAGTCCGACAGATTCTAGCACAGATACGCAGTATTTT
CASSPTDSSTDTQYF
>TRBD1|-|TRBJ1-1|TRBV7-9
TGTGCCAGCAGCTACGGGACAGGGGGCGGGAACACTGAAGCTTTCTTT
CASSYGTGGGNTEAFF
>TRBD2|-|TRBJ2-7|TRBV6-6
TGTGCCAGCAGTCACCCTTTAAGGACCGGGGGGACCTACGAGCAGTACTTC
CASSHPLRTGGTYEQYF
>-|-|TRBJ1-2|TRBV2
TGTGCCAGCAGTCCCAACAACCGGGACTATGGCTACACCTTC
CASSPNNRDYGYTF
>-|-|TRBJ1-5|TRBV30
TGTGCCTGGAGGCGACCAGGAAGAAGCAATCAGCCCCAGCATTTT
CAWRRPGRSNQPQHF
>-|-|TRBJ2-1|TRBV7-9
TGTGCCAGCAGCCCCCACCTAGCACCCGGGAATGAGCAGTTCTTC
CASSPHLAPGNEQFF
>TRBD1|medium-sized|TRBJ2-7|TRBV9
TGTGCCAGCAGCCCCTACGGGACAGGGGACGAGCAGTACTTC
CASSPYGTGDEQYF
>-|-|TRBJ2-2|TRBV11-2
TGTGCCAGCAGCTTAGTCCGGGAGTCTACCGGGGAGCTGTTTTTT
CASSLVRESTGELFF
>-|-|TRBJ2-7|TRBV7-3
TGTGCCAGCAGCTTAGCACAGTCCTACGAGCAGTACTTC
CASSLAQSYEQYF
>-|few|TRBJ2-1|TRBV15
TGTGCCACCAGCAGAGCGGGAGTCTCCAATGAGCAGTTCTTC
CATSRAGVSNEQFF
>-|-|TRBJ1-3|TRBV5-1
TGCGCCAGCAGCTTGGGCCAGGGAAGGAATGGAAACACCATATATTTT
CASSLGQGRNGNTIYF
>TRBD1|-|TRBJ1-4|TRBV4-2
TGTGCCAGCAGCCGTACTGGACAGGATAATGAAAAACTGTTTTTT
CASSRTGQDNEKLFF
>TRBD2|-|TRBJ2-2|TRBV28
TGTGCCAGCAGTTCCCCCGCCCTAGCGGGAGGCACCGGGGAGCTGTTTTTT
CASSSPALAGGTGELFF
>-|-|TRBJ1-4|TRBV18
TGTGCCAGCTCACCACAATCCTCTCAGGGTTGGGGTGATGAAAAACTGTTTTTT
CASSPQSSQGWGDEKLFF
>TRBD1|-|TRBJ1-5|TRBV27
TGTGCCAGCAGTCCAACTACAGGGGGCGGACAGCCCCAGCATTTT
CASSPTTGGGQPQHF
>-|-|TRBJ2-3|TRBV21-1
TGTGCCAGCAGGGAAGGACAGGGAGCTTCAGATACGCAGTATTTT
CASREGQGASDTQYF
>TRBD2|few|TRBJ2-3|TRBV7-8
TGTGCCAGCAGCTTAGAGACCCATAGCGGGAGATTCCTCAGTACGCAGTATTTT
CASSLETHSGRFLSTQYF
>TRBD1|-|TRBJ2-3|TRBV19
TGTGCCAGTAGTAGAGGGGGCCAAGGGGATACGCAGTATTTT
CASSRGGQGDTQYF
>-|-|TRBJ1-2|TRBV30
TGTGCCTGGAGCGCCCTCAGTTATGGCTACACCTTC
CAWSALSYGYTF
>TRBD2|-|TRBJ2-5|TRBV5-1
TGCGCCAGCAGCTTGTGGGGTAGCGGGAGCCAACTGCGGGAGACCCAGTACTTC
CASSLWGSGSQLRETQYF
>-|-|TRBJ1-2|TRBV5-1
TGCGCCAGCGGCATTGGGCAGGGAGGCTATGGCTACACCTTC
CASGIGQGGYGYTF
>TRBD1|-|TRBJ1-1|TRBV29-1
TGCAGCGTTTCCCGGGACAGGGCGGCTGAAGCTTTCTTT
CSVSRDRAAEAFF
>TRBD1|-|TRBJ1-1|TRBV6-6
TGTGCCAGCAGCCTAGGGGGCTTGGCTGAAGCTTTCTTT
CASSLGGLAEAFF
>TRBD2|once|TRBJ2-7|TRBV5-1
TGCGCCAGCAGCTTGGTTTTAGCGGGGAGCTCCTACGAGCAGTACTTC
CASSLVLAGSSYEQYF
>TRBD1|-|TRBJ2-7|TRBV5-4
TGTGCCAGCACCCGGCCGGGACAGGGACGGGGCGAGCAGTACTTC
CASTRPGQGRGEQYF
>TRBD1|once|TRBJ2-3|TRBV2
TGTGCCAGCAATGGACAGGGCACAGATACGCAGTATTTT
CASNGQGTDTQYF
>-|-|TRBJ2-4|TRBV7-2
TGTGCCAGCAGCTTCAATCGGGAAAACATTCAGTACTTC
CASSFNRENIQYF
>TRBD2|-|TRBJ2-1|TRBV6-5
TGTGCCAGCAGTCCCTGGGGGAGCGCGGGAGAGGAGCAGTTCTTC
CASSPWGSAGEEQFF